This entry lists 15 T cell receptor beta chains sequenced from one sample in a study of metastatic and nonmetastatic thyroid tumors. Through MiXCR, TCRdb re-clonotyped the PCR reads. Found here are some 8,400 clones, about 45% of them singletons; the top ten hold approximately 33%. The entire patient cohort was treatment-naive prior to thyroid surgery. Specimen: tumor tissue. These receptors were collected from a male donor with papillary thyroid cancer or a benign thyroid nodule (not recorded which). Some clones in this sample may be carry-over from other donors' samples.

CDR3 sequence reads: CASSTADVTEGYEQYF. The DNA for the CDR3 is TGTGCCAGTAGTACGGCAGATGTGACCGAGGGCTACGAGCAGTACTTC. This chain uses TRBV5-8 with TRBJ2-7; weak D call: TRBD2 (5 bases). V was shortened by 8 bases and J by 3 bases, with 24 bases between the two germline ends. Germline V gene lookup returns CDR1 SGHTS and CDR2 YDEGEE. CDR3 size: 16 residues.

This clone was counted a few times. The chain recombines TRBV6-2 or TRBV6-3 with TRBJ2-1, with a tentative D call TRBD1 (5 bases). Trimming took off 2 bases at V and 7 bases at J, with 21 bases between the two ends. Germline V gives CDR1 MNHEY, CDR2 SVGEGT. The length of the CDR3 is 17 residues. CDR3 bases: TGTGCCAGCAGTTACCCCATGATGACAGATGAATCAAATGAGCAGTTCTTC. Translation: CASSYPMMTDESNEQFF.

This chain links TRBV30 with TRBJ1-1; no firm D call. Trimming took off 3 bases at V and 1 base at J, with 9 bases between the two ends. The CDR3 contains 13 residues. Per germline, CDR1 GTSNPN and CDR2 SVGIG (reference sequence). The chain's CDR3 is CAWRGQRNTEAFF. The CDR3 coding sequence is TGTGCCTGGAGGGGCCAGAGGAACACTGAAGCTTTCTTT.

This clone was detected many times. The sample contains more than one DNA sequence encoding this CDR3. The genes are TRBV11-1 and TRBJ2-7, with 9 bases aligning to TRBD2. The CDR3 is 17 amino acids. V dropped 5 bases and J dropped 5; count of bases not matched to a gene: 16. Germline V gene data show CDR1 as SGHAT and CDR2 as FQDESV (reference sequence). CDR3 bases: TGTGCCAGCAGCACCTATCGTCGGGCGGGAGGGCCGAACGAGCAGTACTTC. It encodes CASSTYRRAGGPNEQYF.

The V and J genes are TRBV19 and TRBJ1-5; a weak D match, TRBD1 (5 bases). There are 14 residues in the CDR3. Trimming cost V 7 bases and J 9 bases, with 19 bases left between them. Germline values: CDR1 LNHDA, CDR2 SQIVND (reference sequence). CDR3 region: CASMGTGGTGPQHF. The DNA for the CDR3 is TGTGCCAGTATGGGGACGGGGGGAACAGGGCCCCAGCATTTT.

This sequence joins TRBV20-1 and TRBJ2-7; 9 nucleotides line up with TRBD2. With V trimmed by 5 bases and J by 3 bases, 5 bases remained unmatched. Germline V gene sequence: CDR1 DFQATT, CDR2 SNEGSKA (reference sequence). CDR3 size: 13 residues. The CDR3 DNA is TGCAGTGCTCTGTTAGCGGGAGTCTACGAGCAGTACTTC. Amino acid sequence: CSALLAGVYEQYF.

The sample holds a few counts of this clone. This rearrangement joins TRBV6-1 to TRBJ2-5, with 10 bases that match TRBD1. The length of the CDR3 is 16 residues. The germline gives CDR1 MNHNS, CDR2 SASEGT. V was pared by 0 bases and J by 2 bases, with 3 bases of the junction left unmatched. The CDR3: CASSEAPGQGQETQYF. The DNA for the CDR3 is TGTGCCAGCAGTGAAGCCCCGGGACAGGGGCAAGAGACCCAGTACTTC.

The CDR3 region has the DNA TGTGCCAGCAGGAGTCAGGCCGGCGGGAACACTGAAGCTTTCTTT. As protein: CASRSQAGGNTEAFF. The rearrangement joins TRBV2 to TRBJ1-1, with no clear D. Trimming took off 6 bases at V and 1 base at J, with 15 bases between the two ends. CDR3 length equals 15 residues. Germline V lookup: CDR1 SNHLY, CDR2 FYNNEI.

This chain's CDR3 is CASSSPYPEDNEKLFF. CDR3 nucleotide sequence: TGTGCCAGCAGCTCGCCCTATCCAGAAGATAATGAAAAACTGTTTTTT. The rearrangement links TRBV7-9 to TRBJ1-4, with D unresolved. Germline V lookup: CDR1 SEHNR, CDR2 FQNEAQ (reference sequence). Trimming cost V 4 bases and J 4 bases, with 16 bases left between them. The length of the CDR3 is 16 residues.

This clone was seen ten or more times. At one end, the junction sequence differs from germline, possibly due to a read error. This chain uses TRBV4-3 with TRBJ2-1; 8 bases are a match to TRBD1. Germline loops: CDR1 LGHNA, CDR2 YSLEER. This CDR3 is 15 amino acids long. The CDR3 nucleotides are TGCGCCTGCAGACGACAGGGGTCCTCCTACAATGAGCAGTTCTTC. Residues: CACRRQGSSYNEQFF.

This clone counts as medium-sized. The V call is TRBV11-3, the J call TRBJ2-1; 12 nucleotides line up with TRBD2. Trimming took 4 bases from V and 6 from J; bases not matched to a gene: 4. The CDR3 loop spans 15 amino acids. CDR1 is SGHNT, CDR2 YENEEA, per germline. The CDR3 region has the DNA TGTGCCAGCAGCTGGCTAGCGGGAGGGCTCAATGAGCAGTTCTTC. Amino acids: CASSWLAGGLNEQFF.

The chain couples TRBV5-1 to TRBJ2-1; TRBD2 aligns across 7 bases. This CDR3 spans 13 amino acids. The V gene end was trimmed by 7 bases and the J gene end by 7 bases; junction bases not matched to a gene: 8. CDR1 SGHRS and CDR2 YFSETQ come from the germline V gene. CDR3 DNA: TGCGCCAGCGGAGCGGGAAGGCGGAATGAGCAGTTCTTC. As protein: CASGAGRRNEQFF.

The chain is built from TRBV12-3 or TRBV12-4 and TRBJ2-7, with D possibly TRBD2 on 6 matching bases. The ends were cut back, 5 bases at V and 0 bases at J, with 11 bases in the middle. The length of the CDR3 is 14 residues. The CDR3 DNA follows: TGTGCCAGCAGTAGTAGCGGCCTCTCCTACGAGCAGTACTTC. Its protein product is CASSSSGLSYEQYF.

This clone turned up a few times. The chain employs TRBV27 and TRBJ1-4; D call uncertain. The germline V gene encodes CDR1 MNHEY and CDR2 SMNVEV (reference sequence). V was trimmed by 5 bases and J by 5 bases, leaving 12 bases between them. This CDR3 is 14 amino acids long. The CDR3 spells CASSDLTENEKLFF. Written as DNA, the CDR3 is TGTGCCAGCAGTGATCTCACAGAGAATGAAAAACTGTTTTTT.

This clone was seen only a few times. J is TRBJ2-7 and V is TRBV6-2 or TRBV6-3, with 8 positions matching TRBD2. Germline V gene data show CDR1 as MNHEY and CDR2 as SVGEGT. This CDR3 has 17 residues. The V segment lost 2 bases and the J segment 3 bases; nucleotides outside the gene matches: 12. The CDR3 reads CASSYPSTGLADYEQYF. DNA for the CDR3: TGTGCCAGCAGTTACCCATCAACAGGACTAGCCGACTACGAGCAGTACTTC.